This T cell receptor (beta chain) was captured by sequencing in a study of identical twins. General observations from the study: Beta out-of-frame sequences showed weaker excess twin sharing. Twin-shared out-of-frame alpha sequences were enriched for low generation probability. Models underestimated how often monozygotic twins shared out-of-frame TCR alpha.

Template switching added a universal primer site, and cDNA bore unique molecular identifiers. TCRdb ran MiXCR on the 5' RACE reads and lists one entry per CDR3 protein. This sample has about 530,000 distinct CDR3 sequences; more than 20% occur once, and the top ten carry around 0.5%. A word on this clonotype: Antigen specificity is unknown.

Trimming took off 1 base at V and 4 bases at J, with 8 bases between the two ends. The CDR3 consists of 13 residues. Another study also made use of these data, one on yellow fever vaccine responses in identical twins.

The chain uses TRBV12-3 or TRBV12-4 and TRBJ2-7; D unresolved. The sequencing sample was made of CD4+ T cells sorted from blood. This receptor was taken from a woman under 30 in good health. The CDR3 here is CASSLGAVYEQYF. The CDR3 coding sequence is TGTGCCAGCAGTTTAGGGGCAGTTTACGAGCAGTACTTC.